These T cell receptor beta chains were read from a single sample in a study of blood T cell repertoires in COVID-19. Measured with immunoSEQ multiplex PCR; TCRdb has only the in-frame clones, and not every one. The profile covers 300,000 or so clones, with 86% appearing a single time and 1.5% to 2% taken by the ten largest. Sequenced: peripheral blood. These receptors were collected from a woman between 45 and 60 years old with acute or convalescent COVID-19. CDR3s include the opening cysteine and the closing phenylalanine or tryptophan. A D gene is named only where the DNA matches it firmly. A row's size may be missing; if present it is once, few, many or a size class.

V	size	J	D	DNA	CDR3
TRBV28	-	TRBJ2-7	TRBD1	TGTGCCAGCAGCACCGGGACAGGGTATAACGAGCAGTACTTC	CASSTGTGYNEQYF
TRBV2	many	TRBJ1-4	TRBD1	TGTGCCAGCATGGGGACAGGCGATAAACTGTTTTTT	CASMGTGDKLFF
TRBV28	-	TRBJ2-1	TRBD2	TGTGCCAGCAGTTTAGCGGGAGGGCCGGGGAATGAGCAGTTCTTC	CASSLAGGPGNEQFF
TRBV6-5	-	TRBJ1-3	-	TGTGCCAGAGGGGTGGCTGGAAACACCATATATTTT	CARGVAGNTIYF
TRBV7-8	-	TRBJ2-1	-	TGTGCCAGCAGCTCGGTTACAGTTGAGCAGTTCTTC	CASSSVTVEQFF
TRBV24-1	-	TRBJ2-1	TRBD2	TGTGCCACCAGTGATTGGACTAGCGGGGGGAATGAGCAGTTCTTC	CATSDWTSGGNEQFF
TRBV5-6	-	TRBJ2-1	-	TGTGCCAGCAGCTTGGTCAGTACCCCGAATGAGCAGTTCTTC	CASSLVSTPNEQFF
TRBV28	-	TRBJ1-1	TRBD1	TGTGCCAGCGACTTTCAGGGGGTTAGGAACACTGAAGCTTTCTTT	CASDFQGVRNTEAFF
TRBV29-1	-	TRBJ1-2	-	TGCAGCGTTAACTCCGCCGGGGGCTACACCTTC	CSVNSAGGYTF
TRBV7-2	-	TRBJ1-2	-	TGTGCCAGCAGCTTAGAGTGGTCAGAAGTTAACTATGGCTACACCTTC	CASSLEWSEVNYGYTF
TRBV28	-	TRBJ2-4	TRBD1	TGTGCCAGCACCTCACGCCCGGGGACAGGGGGTTGGAACATTCAGTACTTC	CASTSRPGTGGWNIQYF
TRBV7-2	few	TRBJ2-4	-	TGTGCCAGCAGCTTATCACCCCACCCCCAGAACATTCAGTACTTC	CASSLSPHPQNIQYF
TRBV19	-	TRBJ1-1	TRBD1	TGTGCCAGTTTCAGGGGGCCGAACACTGAAGCTTTCTTT	CASFRGPNTEAFF
TRBV27	few	TRBJ2-1	TRBD2	TGTGCCAGCAGTCTAACTAGCGGGAGGAGTGAGCAGTTCTTC	CASSLTSGRSEQFF
TRBV10-3	-	TRBJ2-2	TRBD1	TGTGCCATCAGGACAGGGCGTTCCGGGGAGCTGTTTTTT	CAIRTGRSGELFF
TRBV6-5	-	TRBJ2-3	-	TGTGCCAGCAGTTACCGTCGGACTAGCACAGATACGCAGTATTTT	CASSYRRTSTDTQYF
TRBV6-4	-	TRBJ2-2	TRBD2	TGTGCCACCTCGAAAAAGCCGTCGGGGGGAGTGAACACCGGGGAGCTGTTTTTT	CATSKKPSGGVNTGELFF
TRBV7-2	-	TRBJ1-4	TRBD1	TGTGCCAGCAGCTTAGTGACAGGGGGGAATGAAAAACTGTTTTTT	CASSLVTGGNEKLFF
TRBV3-1/TRBV3-2	-	TRBJ2-5	TRBD1	TGTGCCAGCAGCCCAGGGACAGAGTCAAATTGGGAGACCCAGTACTTC	CASSPGTESNWETQYF
TRBV4-1	-	TRBJ2-2	-	TGCGCCAGCAGATCGACTAGGGGGAACACCGGGGAGCTGTTTTTT	CASRSTRGNTGELFF
TRBV15	-	TRBJ2-3	-	TGTGCCACCAGCAGAGATGATATTCTTCCAGGGCGCACAGATACGCAGTATTTT	CATSRDDILPGRTDTQYF
TRBV28	-	TRBJ2-3	-	TGTGCCAGCAGTCCCTACCGGGCAGATACGCAGTATTTT	CASSPYRADTQYF
TRBV6-2/TRBV6-3	-	TRBJ1-5	TRBD1	TGTGCCAGCAGTCAAAGGGGACAGGGGCCCTTTCAGGGCCAGCCCCAGCATTTT	CASSQRGQGPFQGQPQHF
TRBV29-1	-	TRBJ2-7	TRBD2	TGCAGCGTGAAGAATGGGGGGGAGTCCTACGAGCAGTACTTC	CSVKNGGESYEQYF
TRBV18	once	TRBJ1-1	-	TGTGCCAGCTCACCACAAGAGGGAACTGAAGCTTTCTTT	CASSPQEGTEAFF
TRBV6-4	-	TRBJ2-3	-	TGTGCCAGCAGTGACTCGGTGGCTGATACGCAGTATTTT	CASSDSVADTQYF
TRBV9	-	TRBJ2-1	-	TGTGCCAGCAGCGGGAACAGACGCAACGATGAGCAGTTCTTC	CASSGNRRNDEQFF
TRBV5-4	-	TRBJ2-1	-	TGTGCCAGCAGTCTCCTGATAGCGCGTGAGCAGTTCTTC	CASSLLIAREQFF
TRBV5-4	once	TRBJ1-5	-	TGTGCCAGCAGCACCCAGGGAGGTAATCAGCCCCAGCATTTT	CASSTQGGNQPQHF
TRBV27	-	TRBJ1-3	-	TGTGCCAGCAGTATACAGGGTCCGAGCTCTGGAAACACCATATATTTT	CASSIQGPSSGNTIYF